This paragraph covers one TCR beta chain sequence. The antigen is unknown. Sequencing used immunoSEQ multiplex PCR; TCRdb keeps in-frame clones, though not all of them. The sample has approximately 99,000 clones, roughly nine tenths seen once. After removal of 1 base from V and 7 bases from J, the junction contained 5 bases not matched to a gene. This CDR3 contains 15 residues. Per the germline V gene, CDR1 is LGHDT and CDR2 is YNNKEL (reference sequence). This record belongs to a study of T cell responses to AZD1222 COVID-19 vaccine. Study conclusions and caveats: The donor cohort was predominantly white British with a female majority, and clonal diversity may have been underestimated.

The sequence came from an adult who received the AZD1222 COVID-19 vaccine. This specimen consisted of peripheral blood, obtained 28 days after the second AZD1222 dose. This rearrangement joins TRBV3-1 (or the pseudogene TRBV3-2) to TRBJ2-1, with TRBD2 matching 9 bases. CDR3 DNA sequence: TGTGCCAGCAGCCAAGCTTGGCGGGAGGGGAATGAGCAGTTCTTC. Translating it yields CASSQAWREGNEQFF.